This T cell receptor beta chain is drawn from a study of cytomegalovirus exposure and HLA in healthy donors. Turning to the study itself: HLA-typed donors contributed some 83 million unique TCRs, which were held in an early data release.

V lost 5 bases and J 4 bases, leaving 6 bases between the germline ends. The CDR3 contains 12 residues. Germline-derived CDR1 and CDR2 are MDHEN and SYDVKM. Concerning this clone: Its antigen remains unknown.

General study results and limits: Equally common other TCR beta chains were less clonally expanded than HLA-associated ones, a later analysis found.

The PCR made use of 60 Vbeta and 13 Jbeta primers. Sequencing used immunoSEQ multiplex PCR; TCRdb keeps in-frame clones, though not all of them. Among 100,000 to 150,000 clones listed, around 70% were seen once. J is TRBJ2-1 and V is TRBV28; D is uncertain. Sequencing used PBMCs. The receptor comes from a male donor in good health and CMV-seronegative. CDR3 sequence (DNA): TGTGCCAGCAGTAATCTGTACAATGAGCAGTTCTTC. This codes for CASSNLYNEQFF.